This T cell receptor (beta chain) derives from a study of CD8+ T cells in alopecia areata. Study background: Treated patients were given oral tofacitinib, which was dosed at 5 to 10 mg twice daily.

This clone is a singleton in its sample. What it binds is unknown. In each case, RNA was isolated and then reverse transcribed into cDNA as the sequencing template. The table came from immunoSEQ multiplex PCR; TCRdb's copy has only in-frame clones and leaves some out. Of 160,000 or so clones in the sample, 40% to 60% were seen once. Points from the study as a whole: Sequences from scalp samples also cover resident alphabeta T cells of normal skin.

Trimming pared 2 bases from V and 6 bases from J, leaving 12 bases between. The CDR3 length is 14 residues. CDR1 is SGHDT and CDR2 is YYEEEE in the germline V gene. Sorting of PBMCs yielded the CD4+ and CD8+ T cells. The specimen was CD8+ T cells sorted from blood, collected at week 0. The clonotype originates from a human donor with alopecia areata. The J gene is TRBJ1-5, the V gene TRBV5-6; D perhaps matches TRBD1 (5 bases). The CDR3 DNA reads as TGTGCCAGCAGCTTACAGTCAGGGTTTCAGCCCCAGCATTTT. Amino acid sequence: CASSLQSGFQPQHF.